This TCR beta chain was captured by sequencing in a study of CD8+CD57+ T cells in acquired aplastic anemia. Study information: The study obtained an average of around 3.4 ug of DNA from sorted CD4+ and CD8+ cells.

In this sample, this clonotype turned up many times. The CDR3 extends over 15 amino acids. Germline CDR1 is ENHRY and CDR2 is SYGVKD. V lost 7 bases and J 0 bases, leaving 13 bases between the germline ends. Genomic DNA, the template, was used for profiling of the TCR beta VDJ and CDR3. TCRdb reanalysed the reads using MiXCR and keeps one entry per CDR3 protein. The top ten clones hold 7% to 9% of a sample with more than 250,000 distinct CDR3 sequences, around 60% of them seen once. This chain links TRBV10-3 with TRBJ1-3; D not certain. The TCR sequence derives from a human donor with severe aplastic anemia or a healthy control (not recorded which). Input material: sorted CD4+, CD8+, or CD8+CD57+ T cells (not recorded which) from PBMCs. CDR3 region: CAITSGKSSGNTIYF. The CDR3 bases are TGTGCCATCACCTCCGGGAAGAGCTCTGGAAACACCATATATTTT.